One sample yielded the 11 T cell receptor beta chains listed below, sequenced in a study of response to subunit inactivated influenza vaccine. MiXCR, run by TCRdb on the RT-PCR reads, gives a single entry per CDR3 protein. The profile covers approximately 680,000 distinct CDR3 sequences, with about a sixth appearing a single time and about 9.9% taken by the ten largest. Sequenced material: PBMCs from blood, taken approximately 13 days after vaccination. The receptor set was obtained from a man over 45 who received an inactivated influenza vaccine.

This clonotype was recorded a few times. This sequence joins TRBV6-5 and TRBJ2-3, with 8 positions matching TRBD1. This CDR3 comprises 14 residues. The V gene end was trimmed by 0 bases and the J gene end by 5 bases; junction bases not matched to a gene: 1. Per germline, CDR1 MNHEY and CDR2 SVGAGI. The CDR3 spells CASSYSDRVDTQYF. The CDR3 nucleotides are TGTGCCAGCAGTTACTCGGACAGGGTAGATACGCAGTATTTT.

This clonotype was seen a few times. This chain connects TRBV7-8 to TRBJ2-2, with 7 positions matching TRBD2. Per germline, CDR1 SGHVS and CDR2 FQNEAQ. The CDR3 sequence is 15 residues long. J lost 1 base, V lost 8 bases, and 7 bases had no gene match. As DNA, the CDR3 is TGTGCCAGCTTTGGGGGGGGTTTGAACACCGGGGAGCTGTTTTTT. It codes for CASFGGGLNTGELFF.

This rearrangement joins TRBV7-9 to TRBJ2-3; TRBD1 aligns across 7 bases. The CDR3 runs to 16 residues. Trimming removed 5 bases from V and 4 bases from J; junction bases left unmatched: 12. CDR1 is SEHNR, CDR2 FQNEAQ, per germline (reference sequence). The CDR3 nucleotides are TGTGCCAGCAGCCCCGTCGGGACAGAGCCCTCAGATACGCAGTATTTT. Protein: CASSPVGTEPSDTQYF.

This clonotype was picked up a small number of times. The V gene is TRBV28, the J gene TRBJ2-1; 15 bases map to TRBD2. J was trimmed by 8 bases and V by 3 bases; bases with no gene match: 11. Germline assignment: CDR1 MDHEN and CDR2 SYDVKM. This CDR3 is built from 18 residues. CDR3 DNA sequence: TGTGCCAGCAGTTTTGGACTAGCGGGAGGGCCGGGGTTCGATGAGCAGTTCTTC. The encoded protein is CASSFGLAGGPGFDEQFF.

The genes are TRBV5-1 and TRBJ1-1, with TRBD1 identical over 10 bases. The V gene end was trimmed by 4 bases and the J gene end by 4 bases; junction bases not matched to a gene: 7. The CDR3 consists of 15 residues. The germline gives CDR1 SGHRS, CDR2 YFSETQ. The CDR3 sequence is CASSAGQGEGTEAFF. In DNA form, the CDR3 reads TGCGCCAGCAGCGCCGGACAGGGGGAGGGCACTGAAGCTTTCTTT.

A word on this clonotype: The junction differs from germline at one of its ends, possibly a read error. The chain uses TRBV12-5 and TRBJ2-5, with a weak D call TRBD1 (5 bases). This CDR3 is built from 14 residues. The germline V gene has CDR1 LGHNT and CDR2 FRNRAP. The CDR3, as DNA: TGTGCTAGTGTTTTGTTCAGGGCCCAAGAGACCCAGTACTTC. Translation gives CASVLFRAQETQYF.

The chain links TRBV27 to TRBJ2-7; D unclear. This CDR3 comprises 13 residues. Germline-derived CDR1 and CDR2 are MNHEY and SMNVEV (reference sequence). V was shortened by 3 bases and J by 7 bases, with 13 bases between the two germline ends. As DNA, the CDR3 is TGTGCCAGCAGTTTCCACGCATCCGGGGAGCAGTACTTC. It yields the protein CASSFHASGEQYF.

The chain has TRBV9 and TRBJ2-3, with D uncertain. CDR3 size: 13 residues. With 6 bases removed from V and 10 bases from J, the gap between germline ends came to 18 bases. Germline values: CDR1 SGDLS, CDR2 YYNGEE. CDR3 DNA: TGTGCCAGCAACCTTCTGGACCCGTCCGCGCAGTATTTT. Protein: CASNLLDPSAQYF.

This chain joins TRBV7-3 and TRBJ2-3; 9 nucleotides match TRBD2. V was pared by 1 base and J by 0 bases, with 5 bases of the junction left unmatched. This CDR3 comprises 17 residues. Germline assignment: CDR1 SGHTA and CDR2 FQGTGA. CDR3 nucleotide sequence: TGTGCCAGCAGCTTAATGCCCAGCGGGAGGAGCACAGATACGCAGTATTTT. It encodes CASSLMPSGRSTDTQYF.

Here the CDR3 reads CASTYQTSGAYEQYF. Written as DNA, the CDR3 is TGCGCCAGCACGTACCAAACTAGCGGGGCCTACGAGCAGTACTTC. The J gene is TRBJ2-7, the V gene TRBV5-1, with 10 bases aligning to TRBD2. CDR1 SGHRS and CDR2 YFSETQ come from the germline V gene. Trimming removed 6 bases from V and 2 bases from J; junction bases left unmatched: 8. This CDR3 has 15 amino acids.

A few counts support this clonotype. This rearrangement joins TRBV20-1 to TRBJ2-3; TRBD1 agrees at 9 bases. With 2 bases clipped from V and 6 bases from J, the junction kept 9 bases outside the gene matches. The CDR3 is 15 amino acids. Germline CDR1 DFQATT, CDR2 SNEGSKA (reference sequence). In nucleotides, the CDR3 is TGCAGTGCTAGACCCCGGACAGGGGCCTGGGATACGCAGTATTTT. Protein: CSARPRTGAWDTQYF.